The next 25 T cell receptor beta chains were all read from a single sample in a study of T cell responses to AZD1222 COVID-19 vaccine. The data were produced by immunoSEQ multiplex PCR, yet TCRdb's version contains in-frame clones alone and is incomplete. The sample has under 150,000 clones; about 90% are singletons. The material was peripheral blood, obtained on day 0 of AZD1222 vaccination. The receptor source for this set is an adult in good health.

This clone appeared a few times. V is TRBV7-2 and J is TRBJ2-7; 7 nucleotides line up with TRBD1. The V segment lost 4 bases and the J segment 1 base; nucleotides outside the gene matches: 10. CDR1 is SGHTA, CDR2 FQGNSA, per germline. CDR3 length equals 16 residues. CDR3 region: CASSSFLRQGSYEQYF. Written as DNA, the CDR3 is TGTGCCAGCAGCTCATTCCTCAGACAGGGATCCTACGAGCAGTACTTC.

The chain joins TRBV5-1 to TRBJ2-5, with 15 bases lining up with TRBD2. Germline V gene data show CDR1 as SGHRS and CDR2 as YFSETQ. This CDR3 region has 16 residues. J gave up 4 bases and V 0 bases, and 1 base lay outside the gene matches. CDR3 residues: CASSLGTSGRGETQYF. As DNA, the CDR3 is TGCGCCAGCAGCTTGGGGACTAGCGGGAGGGGAGAGACCCAGTACTTC.

V gene TRBV29-1 combines with J gene TRBJ1-1; TRBD1 matches at 9 bases. V gave up 4 bases and J gave up 3 bases; unmatched junction bases: 0. The CDR3 runs to 12 residues. In germline, CDR1 is SQVTM, CDR2 ANQGSEA. CDR3 in DNA: TGCAGCGTTGGACAGGGGGACACTGAAGCTTTCTTT. Residues: CSVGQGDTEAFF.

This clone was seen a handful of times. This chain joins TRBV12-5 and TRBJ1-5; TRBD1 aligns across 9 bases. Per the germline V gene, CDR1 is LGHNT and CDR2 is FRNRAP. J was trimmed by 2 bases and V by 2 bases; bases with no gene match: 13. The CDR3 is made up of 19 amino acids. DNA for the CDR3: TGTGCTAGTGGTTTGAGTCGGGACAGGGCCCCCGGGGGCAATCAGCCCCAGCATTTT. Amino acids: CASGLSRDRAPGGNQPQHF.

In this sample, this clone turned up once. This sequence joins TRBV27 and TRBJ1-1; 7 nucleotides agree with TRBD1. CDR1 and CDR2 from the germline V gene are MNHEY and SMNVEV (reference sequence). The trim removed 5 bases at V and 5 bases at J, leaving 8 bases unmatched. The CDR3 sequence is 14 residues long. The CDR3 sequence: CASSPWDSRTEAFF. For the CDR3, the DNA is TGTGCCAGCAGTCCATGGGACAGTAGGACTGAAGCTTTCTTT.

The chain combines TRBV7-9 with TRBJ1-2; TRBD1 is a possible D gene (5 bases). This CDR3 spans 15 amino acids. V lost 2 bases to trimming and J lost 3 bases, with 13 bases between them. Germline V lookup: CDR1 SEHNR, CDR2 FQNEAQ (reference sequence). In nucleotides, the CDR3 is TGTGCCAGCAGCTTACAGGGAGGGAGAGACTATGGCTACACCTTC. This translates into CASSLQGGRDYGYTF.

V usage is TRBV18 and J usage is TRBJ2-7; D unclear. The CDR3 sequence is 13 residues long. Germline assignment: CDR1 KGHSH and CDR2 LQKENI. V shed 2 bases and J shed 6 bases, with 11 bases lying between them. Here the CDR3 reads CASSPGLDREQYF. The CDR3 DNA reads TGTGCCAGCTCACCAGGGTTGGATCGCGAGCAGTACTTC.

The chain has TRBV6-5 and TRBJ1-1, with 7 nucleotides matching TRBD1. V dropped 8 bases and J dropped 0; count of bases not matched to a gene: 3. Germline values: CDR1 MNHEY, CDR2 SVGAGI. There are 13 residues in the CDR3. CDR3 bases: TGTGCCAGCCCCCAGGGGGTGAACACTGAAGCTTTCTTT. This codes for CASPQGVNTEAFF.

V is TRBV6-5 and J is TRBJ1-4, with D perhaps matching TRBD1 (6 bases). This CDR3 spans 13 amino acids. Trimming took 4 bases from V and 7 from J, leaving 10 bases between them. Germline V CDR1 and CDR2: MNHEY, SVGAGI. The CDR3 spells CASSWGRSEKLFF. CDR3 nucleotide sequence: TGTGCCAGCAGTTGGGGGCGGAGTGAAAAACTGTTTTTT.

This clone was seen a single time. This rearrangement joins TRBV24-1 to TRBJ1-2, with D maybe TRBD1 (5 bases). The CDR3 length is 13 residues. Trimming shortened V by 5 bases and J by 4 bases, and 10 bases separated the two germline ends. Germline V gene lookup returns CDR1 KGHDR and CDR2 SFDVKD. The CDR3 spells CATSGGAGYGYTF. DNA of the CDR3: TGTGCCACCAGTGGAGGGGCTGGCTATGGCTACACCTTC.

The chain combines TRBV29-1 with TRBJ1-2, with 8 bases that match TRBD1. The CDR3 sequence is 12 residues long. CDR1 is SQVTM, CDR2 ANQGSEA, per germline. V lost 4 bases and J lost 12; bases outside the gene matches: 10. The CDR3 DNA reads TGCAGCGTTGGGACAGGGAGAGGGGGCCACACCTTC. This translates into CSVGTGRGGHTF. Supplemented by reference TRBV29-1 and TRBJ1-2, the full variable domain reads SAVISQKPSRDICQRGTSLTIQCQVDSQVTMMFWYRQQPGQSLTLIATANQGSEATYESGFVIDKFPISRPNLTFSTLTVSNMSPEDSSIYLCSVGTGRGGHTFGSGTRLTVV.

The chain uses TRBV18 and TRBJ1-4, with TRBD1 matching 7 bases. This CDR3 has 16 residues. The ends lost 1 base at V and 10 bases at J; junction bases unmatched: 12. Germline V gene sequence: CDR1 KGHSH, CDR2 LQKENI. CDR3 amino acids: CASSPQETGADGKLFF. The CDR3 DNA reads as TGTGCCAGCTCACCACAAGAAACAGGGGCGGACGGAAAACTGTTTTTT.

CDR3 nucleotide sequence: TGTGCCAGCCGGGCCCCGGGGTTGGGAGGCTATGGCTACACCTTC. Its protein product is CASRAPGLGGYGYTF. The chain is built from TRBV28 and TRBJ1-2; D is unclear. V lost 8 bases and J 4 bases, leaving 20 bases between the germline ends. The CDR3 covers 15 residues. The germline gives CDR1 MDHEN, CDR2 SYDVKM.

CDR3 sequence: CASSVEGATDTQYF. The CDR3 DNA is TGTGCCAGCAGCGTAGAGGGGGCCACAGATACGCAGTATTTT. The genes are TRBV9 and TRBJ2-3, with 7 bases aligning to TRBD1. Trimming at V came to 0 bases and at J to 2 bases, leaving 0 bases not matched to a gene. This CDR3 has 14 amino acids. Germline-derived CDR1 and CDR2 are SGDLS and YYNGEE.

This chain connects TRBV28 to TRBJ2-7; D is undetermined. Deletions cut 6 bases from V and 7 bases from J, with 16 bases between. The germline CDR1 and CDR2 sequences are MDHEN and SYDVKM. The CDR3 consists of 13 residues. The CDR3 nucleotides are TGTGCCAGCAGCCCTACAGTGGTAGGGGAGCAGTACTTC. Translated: CASSPTVVGEQYF.

This clone has only one observation. This chain links TRBV5-1 with TRBJ1-4; D call uncertain. Germline-derived CDR1 and CDR2 are SGHRS and YFSETQ. The CDR3 loop spans 14 amino acids. V lost 3 bases and J lost 6, with 12 bases in between. The CDR3 sequence: CASSSEPADEKLFF. The CDR3 nucleotides are TGCGCCAGCAGCTCTGAACCCGCTGATGAAAAACTGTTTTTT.

The chain combines TRBV4-3 with TRBJ2-7, with TRBD1 matching 8 bases. The CDR3 runs 18 residues. J gave up 5 bases and V 2 bases, and 17 bases lay outside the gene matches. Germline CDR1 LGHNA, CDR2 YSLEER. CDR3 coding DNA: TGCGCCAGCAGCCAATGGGGCAGTATCGTACAGGGGGTCCACGAGCAGTACTTC. Amino acids: CASSQWGSIVQGVHEQYF.

The rearrangement joins TRBV2 to TRBJ2-3; a weak D match, TRBD2 (6 bases). The CDR3 sequence is 13 residues long. V gave up 6 bases and J gave up 1 base, with 8 bases separating them. Germline CDR1 SNHLY, CDR2 FYNNEI. The CDR3 protein is CASRASGTDTQYF. CDR3 nucleotides: TGTGCCAGCAGGGCTAGCGGCACAGATACGCAGTATTTT.

This clone has more than one count but fewer than ten. The chain uses TRBV6-2 or TRBV6-3 and TRBJ1-6, with 7 bases that match TRBD1. Germline CDR1 and CDR2: MNHEY and SVGEGT. The CDR3 runs to 16 residues. The junction had 8 bases not matched to a gene; V was cut back by 2 bases and J by 7 bases. CDR3 in amino acids: CASSYPQRRGNSPLHF. The CDR3 bases are TGTGCCAGCAGTTACCCCCAGCGCAGGGGGAATTCACCCCTCCACTTT.

V and J are TRBV5-4 and TRBJ2-3, with 10 bases that match TRBD2. V shed 2 bases and J 4 bases; nucleotides not matched to a gene: 10. The CDR3 totals 17 residues. CDR1 is SGHNT, CDR2 YYREEE, per germline (reference sequence). Here the CDR3 reads CASSLKRGGLRADTQYF. The CDR3 coding sequence is TGTGCCAGCAGCTTAAAGCGGGGGGGCCTTAGGGCAGATACGCAGTATTTT.

The chain employs TRBV10-3 and TRBJ2-7; D unclear. CDR1 is ENHRY and CDR2 is SYGVKD in the germline V gene. This CDR3 has 17 amino acids. The ends were cut back, 0 bases at V and 2 bases at J, with 17 bases in the middle. The DNA of the CDR3 is TGTGCCATCAGTGAGTCGACGTTGGTGGGCACCGCCTACGAGCAGTACTTC. Translating gives CAISESTLVGTAYEQYF.

The chain combines TRBV11-2 with TRBJ2-5, with D perhaps TRBD2 (5 bases). Germline CDR1 and CDR2: SGHAT and FQNNGV. The CDR3 is 14 residues long. Between the trimmed V and J ends, which lost 0 bases and 5 bases, there was a span of 10 bases. CDR3 amino acids: CASSLEPGGETQYF. The CDR3, as DNA: TGTGCCAGCAGCTTAGAGCCCGGCGGGGAGACCCAGTACTTC.

This chain connects TRBV5-1 to TRBJ2-5; D is perhaps TRBD1 or TRBD2 (5 bases each). Looked up from germline, CDR1 is SGHRS and CDR2 is YFSETQ. V gave up 0 bases and J gave up 5 bases, with 11 bases separating them. The CDR3 totals 14 residues. This CDR3 reads CASSLVGEMETQYF. In DNA, the CDR3 is TGCGCCAGCAGCTTGGTGGGGGAAATGGAGACCCAGTACTTC.

The V and J genes are TRBV2 and TRBJ1-3; D may be TRBD1 (5 bases). Germline V lookup: CDR1 SNHLY, CDR2 FYNNEI. The V end lost 3 bases, the J end lost 0 bases, and 9 bases lay between the germline ends. CDR3 length: 15 amino acids. CDR3 in amino acids: CASSDRRDSGNTIYF. CDR3 DNA: TGTGCCAGCAGTGATCGCAGGGACTCTGGAAACACCATATATTTT.

A few counts support this clone. V gene TRBV5-5 combines with J gene TRBJ2-7; 11 bases match TRBD2. The length of the CDR3 is 14 residues. The V and J ends lost 1 base and 4 bases, in that order; junction bases with no gene match: 1. The germline V gene has CDR1 SGHKS and CDR2 YYEKEE (reference sequence). The CDR3 DNA is TGTGCCAGCAGCTTGACTAGCGGGAGTTACGAGCAGTACTTC. Translation gives CASSLTSGSYEQYF.